The 24 T cell receptor beta chains presented below share a single source sample, sequenced in a study of shared clonotypes between healthy human individuals. The method was immunoSEQ multiplex PCR; TCRdb's version includes in-frame clones alone and lacks a portion of them. Among about 1 million clones listed, around 76% were seen once. The sequencing sample was made of memory CD4+ T cells sorted from blood. Subset meaning: CD45RA-negative fraction. The receptors come from a man aged 18 to 30 in good health.

This clone showed up just once. This rearrangement joins TRBV10-3 to TRBJ1-5; D is possibly TRBD1 (5 bases). Germline CDR1 and CDR2: ENHRY and SYGVKD. V shed 11 bases and J shed 0 bases, with 17 bases lying between them. This CDR3 has 15 amino acids. CDR3 nucleotide sequence: TGTGCCTCTCGGGGGGATGATTATAGCAATCAGCCCCAGCATTTT. Translating it yields CASRGDDYSNQPQHF.

This clone appeared once. This sequence joins TRBV7-2 and TRBJ1-1; D not certain. The V gene's germline CDR1 is SGHTA and CDR2 FQGNSA. CDR3 length: 15 amino acids. V was pared by 1 base and J by 1 base, with 10 bases between. The CDR3 DNA reads TGTGCCAGCAGCTTAGTCGCCGGGAAGAACACTGAAGCTTTCTTT. Protein product: CASSLVAGKNTEAFF.

Remarks on this clone: Possible read error: a much larger clone is one base away. The chain is built from TRBV5-4 and TRBJ2-3; 7 nucleotides line up with TRBD1. CDR3 length equals 14 residues. The germline V gene has CDR1 SGHNT and CDR2 YYREEE (reference sequence). V gave up 4 bases and J gave up 0 bases; unmatched junction bases: 2. CDR3 loop: CASSGGQSTDTQYF. The CDR3 nucleotides are TGTGCCAGCAGCGGGGGACAGAGCACAGATACGCAGTATTTT.

The genes are TRBV18 and TRBJ1-4; tentative D call: TRBD1 (6 bases). Germline V gives CDR1 KGHSH, CDR2 LQKENI. The CDR3 runs 16 residues. Deletions cut 0 bases from V and 5 bases from J, with 13 bases between. The CDR3 DNA reads TGTGCCAGCTCACCACCGGTGGGGGCCTCGAATGAAAAACTGTTTTTT. Protein: CASSPPVGASNEKLFF.

The chain links TRBV2 to TRBJ2-7; the D gene is possibly TRBD1 (6 bases). This CDR3 contains 15 residues. Germline V CDR1 and CDR2: SNHLY, FYNNEI. V lost 0 bases to trimming and J lost 2 bases, with 11 bases between them. Written as DNA, the CDR3 is TGTGCCAGCAGTGAAGCGCTTGGGGGCGCCTACGAGCAGTACTTC. As protein: CASSEALGGAYEQYF.

The chain has TRBV6-1 and TRBJ1-2, with D possibly matching TRBD1 (6 bases). This CDR3 region has 13 residues. The germline CDR1 and CDR2 sequences are MNHNS and SASEGT. V lost 3 bases and J lost 8, with 13 bases in between. Here the CDR3 reads CASSDTTGRGYTF. The CDR3, as DNA: TGTGCCAGCAGTGATACCACAGGGAGGGGCTACACCTTC.

The chain uses TRBV27 and TRBJ2-7; TRBD2 agrees at 9 bases. Trimming cost V 3 bases and J 0 bases; bases outside gene matches: 6. Germline CDR1 is MNHEY and CDR2 is SMNVEV (reference sequence). This CDR3 is built from 16 residues. CDR3 sequence: CASSLAAGGSSYEQYF. The CDR3 DNA reads TGTGCCAGCAGTTTGGCGGCGGGAGGGAGCTCCTACGAGCAGTACTTC.

V is TRBV30 and J is TRBJ2-5, with D possibly TRBD1 on 6 matching bases. Trimming took off 4 bases at V and 5 bases at J, with 20 bases between the two ends. CDR3 size: 15 residues. Germline CDR1 and CDR2: GTSNPN and SVGIG (reference sequence). The CDR3 spells CAWIQITGTGETQYF. Here the CDR3 DNA reads TGTGCCTGGATCCAGATCACAGGGACGGGTGAGACCCAGTACTTC.

To note about this clone: In the same sample, other DNA sequences code for this CDR3. The chain combines TRBV5-6 with TRBJ2-5, with 7 bases identical to TRBD1. The CDR3 runs 15 residues. From germline, CDR1 is SGHDT and CDR2 YYEEEE. V lost 4 bases and J lost 0; bases outside the gene matches: 6. The CDR3 spells CASSPLTGNQETQYF. CDR3 DNA sequence: TGTGCCAGCAGCCCACTGACAGGGAACCAAGAGACCCAGTACTTC.

This clone was counted between two and nine times. An end of the junction differs from the germline gene, which may be a read error. V gene TRBV9 combines with J gene TRBJ2-2; 11 nucleotides align to TRBD2. CDR3 length: 15 residues. Germline-derived CDR1 and CDR2 are SGDLS and YYNGEE. In nucleotides, the CDR3 is TGTGCCAGCACCGTAGCGGGAGGGTCCACCGGGGAGCTGTTTTTT. It translates to CASTVAGGSTGELFF. Full variable domain (rest looked up from reference TRBV9 and TRBJ2-2): DSGVTQTPKHLITATGQRVTLRCSPRSGDLSVYWYQQSLDQGLQFLIQYYNGEERAKGNILERFSAQQFPDLHSELNLSSLELGDSALYFCASTVAGGSTGELFFGEGSRLTVL.

CDR3 protein: CASSLVSGGGEKLFF. The CDR3 DNA sequence: TGCGCCAGCAGCTTGGTATCCGGGGGAGGTGAAAAACTGTTTTTT. The chain carries TRBV5-1 and TRBJ1-4, with D perhaps matching TRBD1 (5 bases). Per germline, CDR1 SGHRS and CDR2 YFSETQ. This CDR3 has 15 residues. Between the trimmed V and J ends, which lost 0 bases and 7 bases, there was a span of 13 bases.

The chain links TRBV7-8 to TRBJ1-6, with D unclear. This CDR3 region has 13 residues. Deletions cut 2 bases from V and 10 bases from J, with 9 bases between. Germline loops: CDR1 SGHVS, CDR2 FQNEAQ. The CDR3 spells CASSLYSSSPLHF. Here the CDR3 DNA reads TGTGCCAGCAGCTTATACAGCAGCTCACCCCTCCACTTT.

The count of this clone is one. This sequence joins TRBV7-8 and TRBJ2-7; no definite D call. CDR1 SGHVS and CDR2 FQNEAQ come from the germline V gene. The CDR3 sequence is 16 residues long. V lost 3 bases and J 5 bases, leaving 20 bases between the germline ends. The CDR3 loop is CASSFLSRQRSDEQYF. The CDR3 bases are TGTGCCAGCAGCTTTCTATCCCGTCAACGAAGTGACGAGCAGTACTTC. The variable domain in full, with the rest retrieved from reference TRBV7-8 and TRBJ2-7, is GAGVSQSPRYKVAKRGQDVALRCDPISGHVSLFWYQQALGQGPEFLTYFQNEAQLDKSGLPSDRFFAERPEGSVSTLKIQRTQQEDSAVYLCASSFLSRQRSDEQYFGPGTRLTVT.

Only one count was recorded for this clone. Other DNA sequences in this sample translate to the same CDR3. This chain joins TRBV18 and TRBJ2-3; a weak D match, TRBD2 (6 bases). Germline CDR1 reads KGHSH; CDR2 reads LQKENI. V was cut by 2 bases and J by 0 bases, with 9 bases left in between. This CDR3 spans 15 amino acids. The CDR3 DNA is TGTGCCAGCTCACCAGGCGGGACCAGCACAGATACGCAGTATTTT. Protein product: CASSPGGTSTDTQYF.

This chain joins TRBV7-9 and TRBJ2-5; 7 bases align to TRBD1. The CDR3 has 15 amino acids. The V and J ends lost 7 bases and 4 bases, in that order; junction bases with no gene match: 12. CDR1 SEHNR and CDR2 FQNEAQ come from the germline V gene (reference sequence). This CDR3 is CASTSGDRDLETQYF. In DNA form, the CDR3 reads TGTGCCAGCACCTCTGGGGACAGAGATCTAGAGACCCAGTACTTC.

The V and J genes are TRBV7-2 and TRBJ1-1; D is unresolved. V dropped 3 bases and J dropped 1 base, with 6 bases sitting between them. The CDR3 covers 13 residues. Looked up from germline, CDR1 is SGHTA and CDR2 is FQGNSA. The DNA of the CDR3 is TGTGCCAGCAGCTTTGGTCGGAACACTGAAGCTTTCTTT. It is translated as CASSFGRNTEAFF.

This clone has only a few counts. The chain links TRBV2 to TRBJ1-5, with 9 positions matching TRBD1. Germline V gives CDR1 SNHLY, CDR2 FYNNEI. V shed 4 bases, J shed 4 bases, and the junction held 5 bases outside the gene matches. The CDR3 sequence is 15 residues long. CDR3 loop: CASSGPGQGNQPQHF. In nucleotides, the CDR3 is TGTGCCAGCAGTGGCCCGGGACAGGGTAATCAGCCCCAGCATTTT.

The V and J genes are TRBV7-4 and TRBJ1-5; D is unclear. The V gene's germline CDR1 is SGHVT and CDR2 SQSDAQ. The CDR3 has 13 residues. The V and J ends lost 4 bases and 7 bases respectively, with 11 bases between them. The CDR3 sequence is CASSSARVQPQHF. The CDR3 region has the DNA TGTGCCAGCAGCTCGGCAAGGGTCCAGCCCCAGCATTTT. Drawing the rest from reference TRBV7-4 and TRBJ1-5, the complete variable domain is GAGVSQSPRYKVAKRGRDVALRCDSISGHVTLYWYRQTLGQGSEVLTYSQSDAQRDKSGRPSGRFSAERPERSVSTLKIQRTEQGDSAVYLCASSSARVQPQHFGDGTRLSIL.

The V and J genes are TRBV19 and TRBJ2-1, with TRBD2 identical over 11 bases. CDR1 is LNHDA and CDR2 is SQIVND in the germline V gene (reference sequence). The CDR3 contains 15 residues. V shed 7 bases, J shed 4 bases, and the junction held 6 bases outside the gene matches. CDR3 sequence reads: CASTPTSGKYNEQFF. The CDR3 region has the DNA TGTGCCAGTACCCCGACTAGCGGGAAGTACAATGAGCAGTTCTTC.

The rearrangement uses TRBV10-2 and TRBJ2-7; D possibly uses TRBD1 or TRBD2 (5 bases each). In germline, CDR1 is WSHSY, CDR2 SAAADI. Trimming shortened V by 4 bases and J by 1 base, and 8 bases separated the two germline ends. The CDR3 contains 13 residues. The CDR3 here is CASSGDGSYEQYF. CDR3 coding DNA: TGCGCCAGCAGTGGGGACGGTTCCTACGAGCAGTACTTC.

With respect to this clone: Other DNA sequences in the same sample also yield this CDR3. This chain links TRBV5-4 with TRBJ1-2; possible D gene TRBD1, 6 bases. Germline V gives CDR1 SGHNT, CDR2 YYREEE (reference sequence). This CDR3 spans 14 amino acids. Deletions cut 0 bases from V and 4 bases from J, with 10 bases between. Here the CDR3 DNA reads TGTGCCAGCAGCTTGGATAGGGGGGGCTATGGCTACACCTTC. Its protein is CASSLDRGGYGYTF.

The gene calls are TRBV2 and TRBJ2-3, with TRBD2 as a possible D gene (6 bases). The germline gives CDR1 SNHLY, CDR2 FYNNEI. Between the trimmed V and J ends, which lost 8 bases and 10 bases, there was a span of 13 bases. The CDR3 length is 11 residues. CDR3 sequence reads: CASRSGEAQYF. As DNA, the CDR3 is TGTGCCAGCCGGTCCGGGGAGGCGCAGTATTTT.

This clone showed up just once. V and J are TRBV7-2 and TRBJ2-7, with 10 bases that match TRBD2. The CDR3 has 17 residues. V shed 4 bases, J shed 1 base, and the junction held 10 bases outside the gene matches. Germline values: CDR1 SGHTA, CDR2 FQGNSA. The CDR3 sequence is CASSSVAGGLGSYEQYF. The CDR3 nucleotides read TGTGCCAGCAGCTCCGTAGCGGGAGGTCTGGGGTCCTACGAGCAGTACTTC. Variable domain in full (rest from reference TRBV7-2 and TRBJ2-7): GAGVSQSPSNKVTEKGKDVELRCDPISGHTALYWYRQSLGQGLEFLIYFQGNSAPDKSGLPSDRFSAERTGGSVSTLTIQRTQQEDSAVYLCASSSVAGGLGSYEQYFGPGTRLTVT.

V and J are TRBV7-2 and TRBJ2-7; weak D call: TRBD1 (6 bases). The CDR3 has 15 amino acids. V was clipped by 3 bases and J by 0 bases, with 12 bases between them. Germline loops: CDR1 SGHTA, CDR2 FQGNSA. The CDR3 nucleotides read TGTGCCAGCAGCTTTCTGGGGGCCGTCTCCTACGAGCAGTACTTC. This translates into CASSFLGAVSYEQYF.